The next 10 T cell receptor beta chains were all read from a single sample in a study of CD8 T cells in Susac syndrome. An amount of RNA that ranged from roughly 0.45 to 1 ug was reverse transcribed with random hexamers. A single record per CDR3 protein comes from TCRdb applying MiXCR to the immunoSEQ multiplex PCR reads. The repertoire holds 150,000 to 200,000 distinct CDR3 sequences, around 95% seen once, with around 0.13% in the top ten. The source material was CD4+ T cells from PBMCs. These receptors all come from a human donor in good health.

The chain is built from TRBV16 and TRBJ1-3, with D perhaps TRBD1 (5 bases). CDR3 length: 16 residues. Trimming left V 1 base short and J 0 bases short, with 10 bases between. CDR1 KGHSY and CDR2 FQNENV come from the germline V gene. The CDR3 DNA sequence: TGTGCCAGCAGCCAATTTCGGGGGATCTCTGGAAACACCATATATTTT. Its protein is CASSQFRGISGNTIYF.

The genes are TRBV27 and TRBJ2-7; D might be TRBD1 or TRBD2, each matching 6 bases. CDR3 size: 15 residues. CDR1 and CDR2 from the germline V gene are MNHEY and SMNVEV (reference sequence). Trimming stripped 5 bases from V and 8 bases from J, with 22 bases between. This CDR3 is CASSMRDTAVFKQYF. The CDR3 nucleotides read TGTGCCAGCAGTATGCGGGACACAGCGGTTTTCAAGCAGTACTTC.

The J gene is TRBJ1-2, the V gene TRBV7-9, with TRBD1 identical over 7 bases. V lost 7 bases, J lost 6 bases, and 5 bases stayed unmatched. The CDR3 runs to 12 residues. CDR1 and CDR2 from the germline V gene are SEHNR and FQNEAQ (reference sequence). The DNA for the CDR3 is TGTGCCAGCACCCTACAGGGGAATGGCTACACCTTC. It codes for CASTLQGNGYTF.

This chain joins TRBV12-3 or TRBV12-4 and TRBJ2-5; TRBD2 aligns across 7 bases. The CDR3 is 13 residues long. V lost 7 bases and J lost 5; bases outside the gene matches: 7. This CDR3 is CASTLSGEETQYF. The DNA of the CDR3 is TGTGCCAGCACTCTAAGCGGGGAGGAGACCCAGTACTTC.

The chain is built from TRBV6-5 and TRBJ1-2; TRBD1 might be the D (5 bases). Germline V gene sequence: CDR1 MNHEY, CDR2 SVGAGI. V gave up 0 bases and J gave up 5 bases, with 13 bases separating them. The CDR3 is made up of 15 amino acids. The CDR3 DNA reads TGTGCCAGCAGTTACTCGAAGGGGCAGGGTTATGGCTACACCTTC. This sequence encodes CASSYSKGQGYGYTF.

The chain recombines TRBV6-2 or TRBV6-3 with TRBJ2-7; 9 bases are a match to TRBD2. The CDR3 length is 16 residues. The V gene end was trimmed by 2 bases and the J gene end by 1 base; junction bases not matched to a gene: 6. Germline-derived CDR1 and CDR2 are MNHEY and SVGEGT. The DNA of the CDR3 is TGTGCCAGCAGTTACGGACTAGCGCTTTATTCCTACGAGCAGTACTTC. Translation gives CASSYGLALYSYEQYF.

This clonotype was found once. This chain uses TRBV19 with TRBJ2-2; D may match TRBD1 or TRBD2 (5 bases each). The CDR3 length is 13 residues. Trimming took off 4 bases at V and 7 bases at J, with 10 bases between the two ends. The germline gives CDR1 LNHDA, CDR2 SQIVND (reference sequence). As DNA, the CDR3 is TGTGCCAGTAGTACCAGGGAGAGCGGGGAGCTGTTTTTT. This sequence encodes CASSTRESGELFF.

This clonotype has a single count. The chain is built from TRBV9 and TRBJ2-3; 9 bases are shared with TRBD2. Germline trimming cut 3 bases from V and 6 bases from J; bases unmatched to any gene: 17. Germline V lookup: CDR1 SGDLS, CDR2 YYNGEE. The CDR3 totals 18 residues. CDR3 amino acids: CASSGRAGLAGISDTQYF. The CDR3 nucleotides read TGTGCCAGCAGCGGTCGAGCTGGGCTAGCGGGGATTAGCGATACGCAGTATTTT.

The genes are TRBV7-3 and TRBJ1-2, with 12 positions matching TRBD1. The length of the CDR3 is 15 residues. Germline V gene lookup returns CDR1 SGHTA and CDR2 FQGTGA. With 6 bases clipped from V and 3 bases from J, the junction kept 5 bases outside the gene matches. CDR3 nucleotide sequence: TGTGCCAGCAGATACCGGGACAGGGGGCACTATGGCTACACCTTC. Its protein is CASRYRDRGHYGYTF. Based on the CDR3 plus reference TRBV7-3 and TRBJ1-2, the full variable domain is GAGVSQTPSNKVTEKGKYVELRCDPISGHTALYWYRQSLGQGPEFLIYFQGTGAADDSGLPNDRFFAVRPEGSVSTLKIQRTERGDSAVYLCASRYRDRGHYGYTFGSGTRLTVV.

This clonotype has a single count. The chain uses TRBV2 and TRBJ2-3; D is perhaps TRBD2 (6 bases). The germline V gene has CDR1 SNHLY and CDR2 FYNNEI. Trimming took 6 bases from V and 1 from J, leaving 8 bases between them. CDR3 length: 13 amino acids. DNA for the CDR3: TGTGCCAGCAGGGAGCGGGGCACAGATACGCAGTATTTT. Its translation is CASRERGTDTQYF. Supplemented by reference TRBV2 and TRBJ2-3, the full variable domain reads EPEVTQTPSHQVTQMGQEVILRCVPISNHLYFYWYRQILGQKVEFLVSFYNNEISEKSEIFDDQFSVERPDGSNFTLKIRSTKLEDSAMYFCASRERGTDTQYFGPGTRLTVL.